Each of the 9 T cell receptor beta chains below was sequenced from the same sample in a study of blood T cell repertoires in COVID-19. Sequenced by immunoSEQ multiplex PCR; TCRdb stores in-frame clones only, minus some. The repertoire consists of roughly 150,000 clones, with over 70% occurring once and the leading ten covering just over 0.55%. Sequenced: peripheral blood. These receptors originate from a man aged 55 to 70 with acute or convalescent COVID-19.

This chain uses TRBV15 with TRBJ2-5, with D possibly matching TRBD2 (7 bases). Trimming pared 6 bases from V and 5 bases from J, leaving 19 bases between. The CDR3 has 15 residues. Germline V gives CDR1 LNHNV, CDR2 YYDKDF (reference sequence). As DNA, the CDR3 is TGTGCCACCAGGAGGGGGGGGCCCTTGATGGAGACCCAGTACTTC. Translation gives CATRRGGPLMETQYF.

The V call is TRBV7-2, the J call TRBJ2-3, with unresolved D. The germline V gene has CDR1 SGHTA and CDR2 FQGNSA. Trimming removed 5 bases from V and 2 bases from J, with 14 bases in between. This CDR3 has 15 amino acids. For the CDR3, the DNA is TGTGCCAGCAGCCCGCCCGGGTCAATCACAGATACGCAGTATTTT. Its protein product is CASSPPGSITDTQYF.

The genes are TRBV2 and TRBJ2-7; TRBD1 might be the D (6 bases). Deletions cut 4 bases from V and 1 base from J, with 11 bases between. Germline values: CDR1 SNHLY, CDR2 FYNNEI. This CDR3 has 14 amino acids. This chain's CDR3 is CASSGDKISYEQYF. The CDR3 nucleotides are TGTGCCAGCAGTGGGGACAAAATTTCCTACGAGCAGTACTTC.

The CDR3 DNA sequence: TGTGCCAGTTCGGACAGCTTCCCTGACTATGGCTACACCTTC. It codes for CASSDSFPDYGYTF. The chain carries TRBV19 and TRBJ1-2; the D gene is possibly TRBD1 (6 bases). Trimming took off 8 bases at V and 3 bases at J, with 16 bases between the two ends. Germline CDR1 is LNHDA and CDR2 is SQIVND (reference sequence). The CDR3 runs to 14 residues.

The rearrangement links TRBV6-6 to TRBJ2-7; 8 bases are a match to TRBD1. V was clipped by 0 bases and J by 5 bases; unmatched bases: 6. Germline values: CDR1 MNHNY, CDR2 SVGAGI (reference sequence). The CDR3 has 15 amino acids. For the CDR3, the DNA is TGTGCCAGCAGTTACTCGAGGCCAGGGGGCGACGAGCAGTACTTC. Translating it yields CASSYSRPGGDEQYF.

The chain joins TRBV6-5 to TRBJ1-1; tentative D call: TRBD1 (5 bases). This CDR3 has 16 amino acids. V was cut by 2 bases and J by 0 bases, with 13 bases left in between. In germline, CDR1 is MNHEY, CDR2 SVGAGI. CDR3 sequence (DNA): TGTGCCAGCAGTTACGCGGAGGGACTTATGAACACTGAAGCTTTCTTT. Translation: CASSYAEGLMNTEAFF.

The genes are TRBV5-6 and TRBJ2-5, with D maybe TRBD2 (7 bases). Trimming cost V 2 bases and J 4 bases, with 21 bases left between them. This CDR3 is built from 17 residues. Germline V CDR1 and CDR2: SGHDT, YYEEEE. This CDR3 reads CASSFLGGPRAGETQYF. The CDR3 nucleotides are TGTGCCAGCAGCTTCTTGGGGGGGCCGAGGGCCGGAGAGACCCAGTACTTC.

This chain links TRBV20-1 with TRBJ1-1; maybe TRBD1 (5 bases). V shed 3 bases and J shed 5 bases, with 16 bases lying between them. The CDR3 contains 14 residues. In germline, CDR1 is DFQATT, CDR2 SNEGSKA (reference sequence). The CDR3 loop reads CSASNARVRTEAFF. For the CDR3, the DNA is TGCAGTGCTAGTAACGCCAGGGTACGGACTGAAGCTTTCTTT.

The V call is TRBV28, the J call TRBJ2-4, with D possibly TRBD2 on 6 matching bases. The germline V gene encodes CDR1 MDHEN and CDR2 SYDVKM. This CDR3 region has 15 residues. V was shortened by 4 bases and J by 0 bases, with 10 bases between the two germline ends. CDR3 nucleotides: TGTGCCAGCAGTTCTGGGGGGATAGCCAAAAACATTCAGTACTTC. Its translation is CASSSGGIAKNIQYF.